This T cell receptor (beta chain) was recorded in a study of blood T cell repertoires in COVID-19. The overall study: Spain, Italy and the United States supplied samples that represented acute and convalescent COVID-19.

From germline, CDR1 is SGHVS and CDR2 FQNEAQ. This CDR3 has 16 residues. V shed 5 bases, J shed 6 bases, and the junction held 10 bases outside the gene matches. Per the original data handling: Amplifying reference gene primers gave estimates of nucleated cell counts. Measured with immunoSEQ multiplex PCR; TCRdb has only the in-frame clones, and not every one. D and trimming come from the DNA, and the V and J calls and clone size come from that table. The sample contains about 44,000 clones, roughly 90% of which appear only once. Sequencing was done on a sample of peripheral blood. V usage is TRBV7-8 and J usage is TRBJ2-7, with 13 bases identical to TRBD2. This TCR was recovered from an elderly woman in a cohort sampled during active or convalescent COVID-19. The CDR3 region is CASSPKLAGGLGEQYF. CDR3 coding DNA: TGTGCCAGCAGCCCAAAACTAGCGGGAGGGCTGGGCGAGCAGTACTTC.